The 19 T cell receptor beta chains below were found in one sample sequenced in a study of blood T cell repertoires in COVID-19. Libraries were prepared by immunoSEQ multiplex PCR; TCRdb keeps only in-frame clonotypes and omits some of them. The sample consists of about 35,000 clones, roughly 78% of them appearing once. Sequencing input: peripheral blood. These TCRs come from a woman aged 70-85 years with acute or convalescent COVID-19.

This chain joins TRBV18 and TRBJ2-7; the match to TRBD1 covers 8 bases. With V trimmed by 3 bases and J by 2 bases, 3 bases remained unmatched. Germline values: CDR1 KGHSH, CDR2 LQKENI. The CDR3 loop spans 14 amino acids. CDR3 sequence (DNA): TGTGCCAGCTCACCTGGACAGGGTCCCTACGAGCAGTACTTC. This sequence encodes CASSPGQGPYEQYF.

The chain couples TRBV4-1 to TRBJ2-5; TRBD2 matches 10 bases. Unmatched junction bases numbered 10, after V lost 1 base and J lost 5 bases. The germline V gene encodes CDR1 MGHRA and CDR2 YSYEKL. The CDR3 extends over 17 amino acids. For the CDR3, the DNA is TGCGCCAGCAGCCAAGGCTCTAGCGGGAGTCGCTTGGAGACCCAGTACTTC. Encoded protein: CASSQGSSGSRLETQYF.

The V gene is TRBV27, the J gene TRBJ1-2; TRBD1 aligns across 7 bases. This CDR3 has 15 amino acids. V dropped 7 bases and J dropped 8; count of bases not matched to a gene: 16. Per the germline V gene, CDR1 is MNHEY and CDR2 is SMNVEV (reference sequence). The DNA of the CDR3 is TGTGCCAGCATCTTCTCAGGGGGTCTGGGGGAAGGCTACACCTTC. Translated, it gives CASIFSGGLGEGYTF.

This clone has a handful of counts. The rearrangement joins TRBV28 to TRBJ1-4, with 9 bases aligning to TRBD1. J was trimmed by 7 bases and V by 5 bases; bases with no gene match: 8. The CDR3 consists of 15 residues. Germline V lookup: CDR1 MDHEN, CDR2 SYDVKM. This CDR3 reads CASSPQGALSEKLFF. The CDR3 DNA sequence: TGTGCCAGCAGTCCACAGGGGGCGCTATCTGAAAAACTGTTTTTT.

This clone appeared a single time. The chain is built from TRBV7-2 and TRBJ1-1; D call uncertain. Germline CDR1 reads SGHTA; CDR2 reads FQGNSA. Trimming pared 5 bases from V and 9 bases from J, leaving 10 bases between. CDR3 length: 11 residues. The CDR3 region has the DNA TGTGCCAGCAGCCTCACACCACAAGCTTTCTTT. Translation: CASSLTPQAFF.

V is TRBV5-5 and J is TRBJ1-3; 7 bases agree with TRBD1. The germline V gene has CDR1 SGHKS and CDR2 YYEKEE (reference sequence). This CDR3 contains 14 residues. The V and J ends lost 4 bases and 0 bases, in that order; junction bases with no gene match: 1. The CDR3 sequence: CASSTGVSGNTIYF. CDR3 in DNA: TGTGCCAGCAGCACAGGGGTCTCTGGAAACACCATATATTTT.

The chain uses TRBV9 and TRBJ1-2; 8 bases are a match to TRBD1. CDR3 length equals 14 residues. Germline V gives CDR1 SGDLS, CDR2 YYNGEE. Trimming removed 4 bases from V and 4 bases from J; junction bases left unmatched: 6. The CDR3 loop reads CASSLRDRLYGYTF. In DNA form, the CDR3 reads TGTGCCAGCAGCCTCAGGGACAGGCTCTATGGCTACACCTTC.

J is TRBJ2-7 and V is TRBV19; 12 bases align to TRBD1. The V segment lost 6 bases and the J segment 7 bases; nucleotides outside the gene matches: 13. Per germline, CDR1 LNHDA and CDR2 SQIVND (reference sequence). This CDR3 comprises 16 residues. CDR3: CASSSGTGGGNGEQYF. In DNA form, the CDR3 reads TGTGCCAGTAGCTCCGGGACAGGGGGCGGAAACGGGGAGCAGTACTTC.

The genes are TRBV19 and TRBJ1-6, with no clear D. V was trimmed by 7 bases and J by 6 bases, leaving 16 bases between them. Germline CDR1 is LNHDA and CDR2 is SQIVND (reference sequence). The CDR3 totals 15 residues. CDR3 region: CASNPGLGGNSPLHF. The CDR3 bases are TGTGCCAGTAACCCCGGTTTGGGAGGTAATTCACCCCTCCACTTT.

The V and J genes are TRBV5-4 and TRBJ1-2; no clear D. Trimming took 6 bases from V and 0 from J, leaving 9 bases between them. Germline CDR1 and CDR2: SGHNT and YYREEE (reference sequence). The CDR3 consists of 13 residues. The CDR3 DNA follows: TGTGCCAGCATAGGAGGGTCTAACTATGGCTACACCTTC. The encoded protein is CASIGGSNYGYTF.

This clone was observed a handful of times. V is TRBV6-5 and J is TRBJ2-7, with D possibly TRBD2 on 5 matching bases. This CDR3 spans 13 amino acids. Germline CDR1 MNHEY, CDR2 SVGAGI. With 8 bases removed from V and 3 bases from J, the gap between germline ends came to 14 bases. The CDR3 coding sequence is TGTGCCAGCGGGAAGCAGACTAACTACGAGCAGTACTTC. Its translation is CASGKQTNYEQYF.

V and J are TRBV5-1 and TRBJ1-1, with 9 bases matching TRBD1. Trimming at V came to 4 bases and at J to 3 bases, leaving 7 bases not matched to a gene. The germline gives CDR1 SGHRS, CDR2 YFSETQ. The CDR3 has 15 residues. The CDR3 here is CASSPTGQGHTEAFF. In DNA form, the CDR3 reads TGCGCCAGCAGCCCCACGGGACAGGGACACACTGAAGCTTTCTTT. The whole variable domain, filled in from reference TRBV5-1 and TRBJ1-1, reads KAGVTQTPRYLIKTRGQQVTLSCSPISGHRSVSWYQQTPGQGLQFLFEYFSETQRNKGNFPGRFSGRQFSNSRSEMNVSTLELGDSALYLCASSPTGQGHTEAFFGQGTRLTVV.

The J gene is TRBJ1-1, the V gene TRBV5-1; no definite D call. CDR3 length equals 13 residues. V dropped 3 bases and J dropped 1 base, with 7 bases sitting between them. CDR1 is SGHRS, CDR2 YFSETQ, per germline. The CDR3 reads CASSSEGNTEAFF. CDR3 DNA sequence: TGCGCCAGCAGCTCGGAGGGGAACACTGAAGCTTTCTTT.

The gene calls are TRBV28 and TRBJ1-1; D gene unclear. Germline-derived CDR1 and CDR2 are MDHEN and SYDVKM. This CDR3 has 12 residues. V lost 3 bases and J 6 bases, leaving 8 bases between the germline ends. CDR3 coding DNA: TGTGCCAGCAGTTTGATCGGGGCTGAAGCTTTCTTT. The encoded protein is CASSLIGAEAFF.

The chain couples TRBV28 to TRBJ2-1; D remains unclear. Trimming took 2 bases from V and 7 from J, leaving 9 bases between them. This CDR3 has 13 amino acids. The V gene's germline CDR1 is MDHEN and CDR2 SYDVKM. CDR3 in DNA: TGTGCCAGCAGTTTAGGGCCGTTTAATGAGCAGTTCTTC. Protein: CASSLGPFNEQFF. Drawing the rest from reference TRBV28 and TRBJ2-1, the complete variable domain is DVKVTQSSRYLVKRTGEKVFLECVQDMDHENMFWYRQDPGLGLRLIYFSYDVKMKEKGDIPEGYSVSREKKERFSLILESASTNQTSMYLCASSLGPFNEQFFGPGTRLTVL.

The CDR3 DNA reads as TGTGCCAGCAGTTACGGCAGGGGTGGGTACGAGCAGTACTTC. Translated, it gives CASSYGRGGYEQYF. The chain couples TRBV6-5 to TRBJ2-7; possible D gene TRBD1, 6 bases. The germline V gene has CDR1 MNHEY and CDR2 SVGAGI. There are 14 residues in the CDR3. V lost 2 bases and J 4 bases, leaving 12 bases between the germline ends.

About this clone itself: A read error is likely, as this CDR3 ends without the conserved phenylalanine or tryptophan. Because the CDR3's place on the DNA is in doubt, the DNA is left out and the CDR3 is given as listed by TCRdb. V gene TRBV6-7 combines with J gene TRBJ2-7; TRBD1 is taken as the D call from the table, unchecked against the DNA. TRBV6-7 is given ORF status, its function remaining uncertain. The CDR3 contains 11 residues when both ends are counted. CDR3 in amino acids: CASSLRDRANL.

The chain combines TRBV5-1 with TRBJ2-5; 8 bases are shared with TRBD1. The CDR3 runs to 13 residues. V was clipped by 4 bases and J by 4 bases; unmatched bases: 3. CDR1 SGHRS and CDR2 YFSETQ come from the germline V gene. The CDR3 is CASSIGQGETQYF. CDR3 sequence (DNA): TGCGCCAGCAGCATCGGACAGGGAGAGACCCAGTACTTC.

The chain uses TRBV19 and TRBJ1-5; 9 nucleotides match TRBD1. The length of the CDR3 is 16 residues. Unmatched junction bases numbered 10, after V lost 7 bases and J lost 3 bases. Germline lookup yields CDR1 LNHDA and CDR2 SQIVND (reference sequence). This CDR3 reads CASNDRGQGFNQPQHF. The DNA of the CDR3 is TGTGCCAGTAACGATAGGGGACAGGGCTTCAATCAGCCCCAGCATTTT. Full variable domain (outside the CDR3, taken from reference TRBV19 and TRBJ1-5): DGGITQSPKYLFRKEGQNVTLSCEQNLNHDAMYWYRQDPGQGLRLIYYSQIVNDFQKGDIAEGYSVSREKKESFPLTVTSAQKNPTAFYLCASNDRGQGFNQPQHFGDGTRLSIL.